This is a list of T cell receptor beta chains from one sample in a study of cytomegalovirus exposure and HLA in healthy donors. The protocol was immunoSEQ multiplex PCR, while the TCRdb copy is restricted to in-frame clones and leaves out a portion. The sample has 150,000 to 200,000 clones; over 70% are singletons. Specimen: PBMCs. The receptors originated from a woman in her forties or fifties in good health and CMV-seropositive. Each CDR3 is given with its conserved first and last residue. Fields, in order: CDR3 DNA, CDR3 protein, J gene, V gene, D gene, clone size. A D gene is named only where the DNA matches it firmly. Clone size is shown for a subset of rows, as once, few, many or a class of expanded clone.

CDR3nt: TGTGCTAGCAGCTTAGCAGGGGATACTGAAGCTTTCTTT; CDR3aa: CASSLAGDTEAFF; j_gene: TRBJ1-1; v_gene: TRBV7-7; d_gene: .; abundance: .
CDR3nt: TGCGCCAGCAGCTTGGCGGGACTAGCGGGAGAAAGGGGAGCCAAAAACAGTCAGTACTTC; CDR3aa: CASSLAGLAGERGAKNSQYF; j_gene: TRBJ2-4; v_gene: TRBV5-1; d_gene: TRBD2; abundance: .
CDR3nt: TGTGCCAGCAGCTTAGGACAGGGAAACTATGGCTACACCTTC; CDR3aa: CASSLGQGNYGYTF; j_gene: TRBJ1-2; v_gene: TRBV7-2; d_gene: TRBD1; abundance: .
CDR3nt: TGCAGCGTTGCAGCTCAGGGGGTTAGCACAGATACGCAGTATTTT; CDR3aa: CSVAAQGVSTDTQYF; j_gene: TRBJ2-3; v_gene: TRBV29-1; d_gene: TRBD1; abundance: .
CDR3nt: TGCAGCGGCCAAACCGGGACAGCAACGAACAATGAGCAGTTCTTC; CDR3aa: CSGQTGTATNNEQFF; j_gene: TRBJ2-1; v_gene: TRBV29-1; d_gene: TRBD1; abundance: .
CDR3nt: TGTGCCAGCAGTTTTTCAGGGGACTATGGCTACACCTTC; CDR3aa: CASSFSGDYGYTF; j_gene: TRBJ1-2; v_gene: TRBV6-5; d_gene: .; abundance: .
CDR3nt: TGCGCCAGCAGCCTACAGGGGGGTCCCTACGAGCAGTACTTC; CDR3aa: CASSLQGGPYEQYF; j_gene: TRBJ2-7; v_gene: TRBV5-1; d_gene: TRBD1; abundance: .
CDR3nt: TGTGCCAGCAGTGAAAGACTAGCGGGAGGTGGGACCGGGGAGCTGTTTTTT; CDR3aa: CASSERLAGGGTGELFF; j_gene: TRBJ2-2; v_gene: TRBV6-1; d_gene: TRBD2; abundance: .
CDR3nt: TGCAGTGCTAGAGATCGGGGGAAAGCTTTCTTT; CDR3aa: CSARDRGKAFF; j_gene: TRBJ1-1; v_gene: TRBV20-1; d_gene: .; abundance: few
CDR3nt: TGTGCCAGCAGTGTCTCCAGGATGAATAGCAATCAGCCCCAGCATTTT; CDR3aa: CASSVSRMNSNQPQHF; j_gene: TRBJ1-5; v_gene: TRBV2; d_gene: .; abundance: once
CDR3nt: TGTGCCAGCAGTACAGGGCCGAACACTGAAGCTTTCTTT; CDR3aa: CASSTGPNTEAFF; j_gene: TRBJ1-1; v_gene: TRBV9; d_gene: .; abundance: .
CDR3nt: TGCGCCAGCAAATTAGGGGGCGAGAACACCGGGGAGCTGTTTTTT; CDR3aa: CASKLGGENTGELFF; j_gene: TRBJ2-2; v_gene: TRBV5-1; d_gene: TRBD1; abundance: .
CDR3nt: TGTGCCAGCAGTTCACACTCCATCCGACTAGCCGTTACCAACAATGAGCAGTTCTTC; CDR3aa: CASSSHSIRLAVTNNEQFF; j_gene: TRBJ2-1; v_gene: TRBV27; d_gene: TRBD2; abundance: .
CDR3nt: TGTGCCAGCAGTGATAGGGACAGGATGACAAGTGAAAAACTGTTTTTT; CDR3aa: CASSDRDRMTSEKLFF; j_gene: TRBJ1-4; v_gene: TRBV2; d_gene: TRBD1; abundance: few
CDR3nt: TGTGCCTGGGATCCGGGACTAGCGGACAATGAGCAGTTCTTC; CDR3aa: CAWDPGLADNEQFF; j_gene: TRBJ2-1; v_gene: TRBV30; d_gene: TRBD2; abundance: once
CDR3nt: TGCGCCAGCAGTGAGGGACTAGGCCTCACCGGGGAGCTGTTTTTT; CDR3aa: CASSEGLGLTGELFF; j_gene: TRBJ2-2; v_gene: TRBV10-2; d_gene: TRBD2; abundance: .
CDR3nt: TGTGCCAGCAGCTTAAATCTTGGACGGGGAATTAACTATGGCTACACCTTC; CDR3aa: CASSLNLGRGINYGYTF; j_gene: TRBJ1-2; v_gene: TRBV7-3; d_gene: .; abundance: .
CDR3nt: TGTGCCAGCAGCCACTTCCCCGCAGATACGCAGTATTTT; CDR3aa: CASSHFPADTQYF; j_gene: TRBJ2-3; v_gene: TRBV16; d_gene: .; abundance: .
CDR3nt: TGTGCCAGCAGCTGGGACAGGGGCATGAACACTGAAGCTTTCTTT; CDR3aa: CASSWDRGMNTEAFF; j_gene: TRBJ1-1; v_gene: TRBV13; d_gene: TRBD1; abundance: .
CDR3nt: TGTGCCAGCAGCTTAGCGTTAGGGGGTACGACTGAAGCTTTCTTT; CDR3aa: CASSLALGGTTEAFF; j_gene: TRBJ1-1; v_gene: TRBV7-9; d_gene: .; abundance: .
CDR3nt: TGTGCCCTCGGGGGGGCCCATGGAAACACCATATATTTT; CDR3aa: CALGGAHGNTIYF; j_gene: TRBJ1-3; v_gene: TRBV30; d_gene: .; abundance: .
CDR3nt: TGTGCCAGCAGTTACTCTCTAGCGAACACTGAAGCTTTCTTT; CDR3aa: CASSYSLANTEAFF; j_gene: TRBJ1-1; v_gene: TRBV6-5; d_gene: .; abundance: .
CDR3nt: TGTGCCAGCAGCCCGGGTTTCAACTATGGCTACACCTTC; CDR3aa: CASSPGFNYGYTF; j_gene: TRBJ1-2; v_gene: TRBV7-2; d_gene: .; abundance: .
CDR3nt: TGCGCCAGCAGTGCGAAGGACAGGGGCGAGGACACCATATATTTT; CDR3aa: CASSAKDRGEDTIYF; j_gene: TRBJ1-3; v_gene: TRBV5-1; d_gene: TRBD1; abundance: .
CDR3nt: TGTGCCAGCAGTGCTGACAGGGCAGGCTATGGCTACACCTTC; CDR3aa: CASSADRAGYGYTF; j_gene: TRBJ1-2; v_gene: TRBV6-1; d_gene: TRBD1; abundance: .
CDR3nt: TGTGCCAGCTCGACCGGCGGGGGATTTGTCAATGAGCAGTTCTTC; CDR3aa: CASSTGGGFVNEQFF; j_gene: TRBJ2-1; v_gene: TRBV28; d_gene: TRBD2; abundance: .
CDR3nt: TGCGCCAGCAGCTCGAGCGGGAGCAACTCTGGGGCCAACGTCCTGACTTTC; CDR3aa: CASSSSGSNSGANVLTF; j_gene: TRBJ2-6; v_gene: TRBV5-1; d_gene: TRBD2; abundance: .
CDR3nt: TGCGCCAGCAGCCCTGGAGCTGGGAAGGGGTACGAGCAGTACTTC; CDR3aa: CASSPGAGKGYEQYF; j_gene: TRBJ2-7; v_gene: TRBV4-1; d_gene: .; abundance: .
CDR3nt: TGTGCCAGCACTTCCCCCGTTCCTACCTACGAGCAGTACTTC; CDR3aa: CASTSPVPTYEQYF; j_gene: TRBJ2-7; v_gene: TRBV28; d_gene: .; abundance: .
CDR3nt: TGTGCCAGCAGTTCCTCGGGACAGGAGGAACATGGCTACACCTTC; CDR3aa: CASSSSGQEEHGYTF; j_gene: TRBJ1-2; v_gene: TRBV28; d_gene: TRBD1; abundance: few
CDR3nt: TGTGCCAGTAGTTTCTCGGACAGGGTAACCTACGAGCAGTACTTC; CDR3aa: CASSFSDRVTYEQYF; j_gene: TRBJ2-7; v_gene: TRBV19; d_gene: TRBD1; abundance: .
CDR3nt: TGTGCCAGCAGCCTACAGGGGGCCCTGAACACTGAAGCTTTCTTT; CDR3aa: CASSLQGALNTEAFF; j_gene: TRBJ1-1; v_gene: TRBV5-4; d_gene: TRBD1; abundance: .
CDR3nt: TGCAGCGTGGGGATCGGGGGTCCACTGGAGACCCAGTACTTC; CDR3aa: CSVGIGGPLETQYF; j_gene: TRBJ2-5; v_gene: TRBV29-1; d_gene: .; abundance: .
CDR3nt: TGCGCCAGCAGCCAGTACTTAACTGAGAACACTGAAGCTTTCTTT; CDR3aa: CASSQYLTENTEAFF; j_gene: TRBJ1-1; v_gene: TRBV4-3; d_gene: .; abundance: .
CDR3nt: TGTGCCAGCAGCCAAGATCCAGGGGAGGGCTCCTACGAGCAGTACTTC; CDR3aa: CASSQDPGEGSYEQYF; j_gene: TRBJ2-7; v_gene: TRBV4-2; d_gene: .; abundance: .
CDR3nt: TGTGCCAGCAGCGCCCTGATGGAGGGTACTGAAGCTTTCTTT; CDR3aa: CASSALMEGTEAFF; j_gene: TRBJ1-1; v_gene: TRBV9; d_gene: .; abundance: .
CDR3nt: TGCGCCAGCAGCGAAGGACTAGCGGGGCTCTACGAGCAGTACTTC; CDR3aa: CASSEGLAGLYEQYF; j_gene: TRBJ2-7; v_gene: TRBV10-1; d_gene: TRBD2; abundance: .
CDR3nt: TGTGCCATCAGCCTAGCGGGGGGGCAGGAGCAGTTCTTC; CDR3aa: CAISLAGGQEQFF; j_gene: TRBJ2-1; v_gene: TRBV10-3; d_gene: TRBD2; abundance: .
CDR3nt: TGTGCCAGCAGTTCCCTCCCCGCGAGGGAAGGCACAGATACGCAGTATTTT; CDR3aa: CASSSLPAREGTDTQYF; j_gene: TRBJ2-3; v_gene: TRBV28; d_gene: .; abundance: .
CDR3nt: TGTGCCAGCCGTCTCGGACTAGCGACCGGGGAGCTGTTTTTT; CDR3aa: CASRLGLATGELFF; j_gene: TRBJ2-2; v_gene: TRBV6-5; d_gene: TRBD2; abundance: .
CDR3nt: TGTGCCAGCTCACCGGGACTAGCGGGGGGCGAGCAGTACTTC; CDR3aa: CASSPGLAGGEQYF; j_gene: TRBJ2-7; v_gene: TRBV18; d_gene: TRBD2; abundance: .
CDR3nt: TGTGCCAGCAGCCCCCAACAGGAGCATGGCTACACCTTC; CDR3aa: CASSPQQEHGYTF; j_gene: TRBJ1-2; v_gene: TRBV14; d_gene: .; abundance: .
CDR3nt: TGTGCCAGCAGCTTATTCCCCCCCGGACAGGATTGGGAGGAGGCAGATACGCAGTATTTT; CDR3aa: CASSLFPPGQDWEEADTQYF; j_gene: TRBJ2-3; v_gene: TRBV7-3; d_gene: .; abundance: .